This TCR beta chain stems from a study of blood T cell repertoires in COVID-19. About the research overall: Samples of COVID-19 (acute and convalescent) were obtained from the United States, Italy and Spain. T cells, B-cell-depleted T cells, or PBMCs provided the cDNA or gDNA that served as material.

As handled by the study authors: Cell counts per sample came from amplifying reference gene primers. Profiled with immunoSEQ multiplex PCR; TCRdb holds only in-frame clones, not every one. The V and J calls and clone size are taken from that table; D and trimming were inferred from the DNA. Among 250,000 to 300,000 clones, around four fifths were seen once, and the ten largest hold around 6%. CDR1 is SSHAT, CDR2 FNYEAQ, per germline (reference sequence). This CDR3 comprises 15 residues. As regards this clone: At one boundary the junction diverges from the germline segment, which might be a read error.

Sequenced input: peripheral blood. This receptor was taken from an older man with acute or convalescent COVID-19. This chain links TRBV7-7 with TRBJ2-5; D may be TRBD2 (7 bases). As DNA, the CDR3 is TGTGCTAGCAGCTCACGGCGGGGGCCCCGGGAGACCCAGTACTTC. Translating gives CASSSRRGPRETQYF. Looking up the rest from reference TRBV7-7 and TRBJ2-5 gives the full variable domain: GAGVSQSPRYKVTKRGQDVTLRCDPISSHATLYWYQQALGQGPEFLTYFNYEAQPDKSGLPSDRFSAERPEGSISTLTIQRTEQRDSAMYRCASSSRRGPRETQYFGPGTRLLVL.